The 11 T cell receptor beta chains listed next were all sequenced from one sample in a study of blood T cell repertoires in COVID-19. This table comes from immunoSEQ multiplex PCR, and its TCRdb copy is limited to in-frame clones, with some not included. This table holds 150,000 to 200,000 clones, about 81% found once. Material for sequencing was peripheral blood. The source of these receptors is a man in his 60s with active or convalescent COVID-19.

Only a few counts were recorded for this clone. The CDR3 loop is CASSAMDTTGNTIYF. In DNA, the CDR3 is TGTGCCAGCAGCGCCATGGACACCACGGGAAACACCATATATTTT. The rearrangement links TRBV9 to TRBJ1-3; tentative D call: TRBD1 (5 bases). Between the trimmed V and J ends, which lost 3 bases and 4 bases, there was a span of 14 bases. The germline gives CDR1 SGDLS, CDR2 YYNGEE. The CDR3 is 15 residues long.

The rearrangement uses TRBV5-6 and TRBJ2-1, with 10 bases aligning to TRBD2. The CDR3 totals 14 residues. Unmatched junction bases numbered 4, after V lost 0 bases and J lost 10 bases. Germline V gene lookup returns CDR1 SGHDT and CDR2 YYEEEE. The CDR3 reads CASSLALAGVEQFF. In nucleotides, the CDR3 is TGTGCCAGCAGCTTGGCGCTAGCGGGAGTAGAGCAGTTCTTC.

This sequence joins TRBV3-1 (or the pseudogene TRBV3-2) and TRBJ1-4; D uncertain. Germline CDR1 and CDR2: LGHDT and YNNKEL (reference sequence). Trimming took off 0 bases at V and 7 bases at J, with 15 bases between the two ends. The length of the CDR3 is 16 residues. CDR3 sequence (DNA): TGTGCCAGCAGCCAAGATCTGGGAGCGGGTTCTGAAAAACTGTTTTTT. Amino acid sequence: CASSQDLGAGSEKLFF.

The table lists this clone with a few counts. Here the CDR3 reads CASSELRGNQPQHF. Written as DNA, the CDR3 is TGTGCCAGCAGTGAACTTAGGGGAAATCAGCCCCAGCATTTT. This chain links TRBV2 with TRBJ1-5; D is perhaps TRBD1 (5 bases). The V gene's germline CDR1 is SNHLY and CDR2 FYNNEI. The CDR3 consists of 14 residues. The V end lost 2 bases, the J end lost 4 bases, and 9 bases lay between the germline ends. The full variable domain, in which reference TRBV2 and TRBJ1-5 provide the parts outside the CDR3, is EPEVTQTPSHQVTQMGQEVILRCVPISNHLYFYWYRQILGQKVEFLVSFYNNEISEKSEIFDDQFSVERPDGSNFTLKIRSTKLEDSAMYFCASSELRGNQPQHFGDGTRLSIL.

The chain's CDR3 is CASSPPTSGGNNEQFF. The CDR3 nucleotides read TGTGCCAGCTCACCTCCGACTAGCGGGGGGAACAATGAGCAGTTCTTC. The rearrangement links TRBV18 to TRBJ2-1; 13 positions match TRBD2. The CDR3 covers 16 residues. Germline V gene data show CDR1 as KGHSH and CDR2 as LQKENI. The ends lost 3 bases at V and 5 bases at J; junction bases unmatched: 4.

The CDR3 sequence is CASRSLAGDSNEQFF. As DNA, the CDR3 is TGTGCCAGCAGATCACTAGCGGGGGACTCCAATGAGCAGTTCTTC. This chain joins TRBV6-4 and TRBJ2-1, with 11 nucleotides matching TRBD2. The length of the CDR3 is 15 residues. CDR1 is MRHNA and CDR2 is SNTAGT in the germline V gene. V was clipped by 6 bases and J by 6 bases; unmatched bases: 7.

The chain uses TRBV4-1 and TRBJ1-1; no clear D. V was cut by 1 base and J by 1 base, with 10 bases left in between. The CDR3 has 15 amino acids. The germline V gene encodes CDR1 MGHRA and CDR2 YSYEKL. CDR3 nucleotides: TGCGCCAGCAGCCAAGCGGGAGGCAGGAACACTGAAGCTTTCTTT. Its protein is CASSQAGGRNTEAFF.

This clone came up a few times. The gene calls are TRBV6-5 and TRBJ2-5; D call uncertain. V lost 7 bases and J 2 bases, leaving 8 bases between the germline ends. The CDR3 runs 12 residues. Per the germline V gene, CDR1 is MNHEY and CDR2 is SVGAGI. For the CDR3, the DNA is TGTGCCAGCATGGCAGCGCAAGAGACCCAGTACTTC. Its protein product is CASMAAQETQYF.

DNA for the CDR3: TGTGCCAGCAGCGTAGCTGGGGGGATGGGAGAGACCCAGTACTTC. This sequence encodes CASSVAGGMGETQYF. The chain recombines TRBV9 with TRBJ2-5; maybe TRBD2 (6 bases). Between the trimmed V and J ends, which lost 0 bases and 4 bases, there was a span of 13 bases. The germline V gene has CDR1 SGDLS and CDR2 YYNGEE. The CDR3 runs to 15 residues. Full variable domain (rest looked up from reference TRBV9 and TRBJ2-5): DSGVTQTPKHLITATGQRVTLRCSPRSGDLSVYWYQQSLDQGLQFLIQYYNGEERAKGNILERFSAQQFPDLHSELNLSSLELGDSALYFCASSVAGGMGETQYFGPGTRLLVL.

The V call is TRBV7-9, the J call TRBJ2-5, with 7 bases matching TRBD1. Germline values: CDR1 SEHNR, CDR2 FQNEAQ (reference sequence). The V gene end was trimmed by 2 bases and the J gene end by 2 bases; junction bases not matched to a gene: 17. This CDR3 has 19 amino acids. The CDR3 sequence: CASSLIVGGPGTVQETQYF. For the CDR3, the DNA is TGTGCCAGCAGCTTAATCGTTGGCGGGCCCGGGACAGTACAAGAGACCCAGTACTTC.

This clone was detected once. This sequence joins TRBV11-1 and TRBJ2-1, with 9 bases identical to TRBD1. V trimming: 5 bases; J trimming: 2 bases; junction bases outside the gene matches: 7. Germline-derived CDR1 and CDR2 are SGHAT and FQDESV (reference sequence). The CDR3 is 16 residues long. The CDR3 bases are TGTGCCAGCAGCGCCCTACAGGGGGCACCCTACAATGAGCAGTTCTTC. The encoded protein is CASSALQGAPYNEQFF.